Included here is one TCR beta chain sequence, with context. No antigen is known for it. No base-level quality is on record; no much larger clone is a single base apart. The sample belongs to a study of shared clonotypes between healthy human individuals (dated by TCRdb to about 2020). Describing the broader study: The cohort included a few men and a couple of women between 18 and 49 years of age. For each donor, three plates each were used for CD4 naive and CD4 memory, two plates were used for CD8 naive, and one plate was used for CD8 memory. Blood TCR repertoires of a handful of healthy adults were deeply sequenced to estimate repertoire size and the extent of clonotype sharing between individuals. To increase sequencing depth and limit assay-specific biases, TCR repertoire library preparation and sequencing were carried out by different laboratories using diverse techniques. Between about 0.94 and 8.9 billion PBMCs per donor were obtained by leukapheresis.

The donors were healthy, HIV-negative adults who had no recently reported acute infections or vaccinations. All donors were Caucasian adults living in Nashville, Tennessee, USA. CD4+ T cells were enriched by magnetic negative selection, after which naive cells were positively selected on CD45RA and the negative fraction was taken as the memory subset. Blood was collected by leukapheresis, and PBMCs were isolated by Ficoll-Histopaque density gradient centrifugation and then cryopreserved in liquid nitrogen vapor phase. Analytical flow cytometry was used to check the purity and quantity of each magnetically sorted T cell population. From each sorted fraction, genomic DNA was isolated and quantified by UV absorbance on a Nanodrop 2000c. Points the paper makes about the study in general: Naive subsets generally had larger estimated clonotype richness than memory subsets did. Only blood was sampled, and tissue TCR repertoires likely differ from those in blood. Even with the large sequencing depth, rarefaction of the sorted-subset datasets indicated that sequencing was incomplete. Because the study included a small number of donors, the genetic and exposure-history diversity represented was limited. Compared with non-shared clonotypes, the clonotypes found in all four sorted-subset donors had higher generation probabilities. Based on pairwise subsampling, the degree of clonotype sharing among donors was expected to be affected by sequencing depth. When a handful of donors were compared, the shared fraction of clonotypes was around 5% for naive CD4, 3% to 4% for naive CD8, about 2.4% for memory CD4, and 0.3% to 0.5% for memory CD8.

The CDR3 goes from the cysteine to the phenylalanine over 13 residues. The CDR3 DNA has 39 bases and is translated from base 1. Here V drops 6 bases and J drops 4 bases, and the junction holds 2 bases not matched to any gene. Per the germline V gene, ENHRY is the CDR1 and SYGVKD is the CDR2. Using the deep immunoSEQ assay, multiplex PCR amplified TCR CDR3 regions from genomic DNA. For each cell subset, the extracted genomic DNA was distributed evenly across all wells of several immunoSEQ 96-well plates, and each plate served as one replicate. For sorted subsets, each replicate PCR was loaded with approximately 200 ng genomic DNA, equivalent to roughly 30,000 T cell genomes. Purified libraries were measured with a Qubit 3.0 fluorometer, size-checked on a Bioanalyzer 2100, and measured again with the KAPA Library Quantification kit. Every immunoSEQ 96-well plate was sequenced on a separate single-read 150-cycle Illumina NextSeq 550 flow cell. Turning to the authors' computational methods: The immunoSEQ output contained only junctional sequences without quality scores, so filtering could not match that applied to full-length reads. Sequences were annotated with PyIR, a Python wrapper for IgBLAST v1.9, and V/J genes and CDR3 were assigned using IMGT germline references. Reads were removed for weak V/J assignments (E-value above 1e-6), missing CDR3, stop codons, out-of-frame junctions, or ambiguous translated residues. V3J clonotypes were defined as sequences sharing an identical inferred V gene, J gene, and CDR3 amino acid sequence. Percentage overlap between repertoires was calculated by dividing the number of shared unique clonotypes by the size of the smaller repertoire. Three approaches were used to assess repertoire richness: RTK rarefaction, the Chao1 estimator, and Recon v2.1 estimates of unobserved clonotypes. For all TCRbeta clonotypes obtained by the gDNA method from a few donors, generation probabilities were computed with OLGA. Held by TCRdb, this immuneACCESS table contains in-frame sequences only and omits some clones. Under half of the omission traces to an unresolved V gene where checked; the cause of the rest is unknown. That table supplies the V and J calls and clone size; D and trimming were determined from the DNA. In this sample the table shows about 960,000 clones, about three quarters of which occur a single time. In total, the top ten clones hold roughly 1.5% of the sample.

The sequence was collected from a man aged 18 to 30 in good health. Recombination joined TRBV10-3 with TRBJ2-5; 10 bases in the middle match TRBD1. The material sequenced was memory CD4+ T cells sorted from blood. The sample's cell subset or site, from its label and the paper: CD45RA-negative fraction. DNA sequence: TGTGCCATCAGCAGGGACAGGGGAGAGACCCAGTACTTC. This is translated as CAISRDRGETQYF.